Below are 15 T cell receptor beta chains sequenced from a single sample in a study of OX40 agonist ivuxolimab in advanced cancers. The data were produced by immunoSEQ multiplex PCR, yet TCRdb's version contains in-frame clones alone and is incomplete. The sample shows tens of thousands of clones, around 90% of them seen only once. This sample comprised CD4+ or CD8+ T cells sorted from blood, obtained in a trial of the OX40 agonist ivuxolimab. The receptors here all came from an adult with an advanced solid tumor such as melanoma, head and neck, liver or kidney cancer.

This chain connects TRBV6-1 to TRBJ2-7; D may match TRBD1 or TRBD2 (5 bases each). V lost 8 bases, J lost 3 bases, and 14 bases lay in between. Germline CDR1 and CDR2: MNHNS and SASEGT. The CDR3 has 13 amino acids. The CDR3 sequence: CASCWDGDYEQYF. The CDR3 DNA reads as TGTGCCAGCTGCTGGGACGGCGACTACGAGCAGTACTTC.

V is TRBV15 and J is TRBJ1-5; tentative D call: TRBD1 (5 bases). The length of the CDR3 is 17 residues. The V and J ends lost 3 bases and 4 bases respectively, with 19 bases between them. Germline CDR1 is LNHNV and CDR2 is YYDKDF (reference sequence). This CDR3 reads CATSRGLGRQTNQPQHF. The CDR3 nucleotides are TGTGCCACCAGCAGGGGTCTAGGGAGACAGACAAATCAGCCCCAGCATTTT.

The chain joins TRBV7-9 to TRBJ2-1; tentative D call: TRBD2 (7 bases). With 1 base removed from V and 7 bases from J, the gap between germline ends came to 11 bases. The germline V gene encodes CDR1 SEHNR and CDR2 FQNEAQ (reference sequence). The CDR3 totals 14 residues. For the CDR3, the DNA is TGTGCCAGCAGCTTAGAGGGGGGGTGGAATGAGCAGTTCTTC. It specifies CASSLEGGWNEQFF.

The chain is built from TRBV6-6 and TRBJ1-4, with a weak D call TRBD1 (6 bases). V was clipped by 0 bases and J by 5 bases, with 10 bases between them. The germline CDR1 and CDR2 sequences are MNHNY and SVGAGI (reference sequence). The CDR3 has 15 residues. The DNA of the CDR3 is TGTGCCAGCAGTTACTCAGGGGGACTAAATGAAAAACTGTTTTTT. Translated, it gives CASSYSGGLNEKLFF.

The V gene is TRBV5-1, the J gene TRBJ2-2; no reliable D call. V gave up 3 bases and J gave up 4 bases, with 10 bases separating them. Germline V gene sequence: CDR1 SGHRS, CDR2 YFSETQ. This CDR3 spans 14 amino acids. The CDR3 nucleotides read TGCGCCAGCAGCTCGGTAAACGTCACCGGGGAGCTGTTTTTT. Translated: CASSSVNVTGELFF.

The chain recombines TRBV27 with TRBJ2-3; 8 bases line up with TRBD2. The CDR3 covers 16 residues. Unmatched junction bases numbered 9, after V lost 5 bases and J lost 2 bases. The germline gives CDR1 MNHEY, CDR2 SMNVEV (reference sequence). CDR3 sequence: CASSPYATSVTDTQYF. DNA for the CDR3: TGTGCCAGCAGTCCTTACGCGACTAGCGTCACAGATACGCAGTATTTT.

This clone was detected only a few times. The chain has TRBV19 and TRBJ2-3, with 10 nucleotides matching TRBD2. There are 16 residues in the CDR3. V lost 6 bases, J lost 9 bases, and 15 bases stayed unmatched. Germline CDR1 reads LNHDA; CDR2 reads SQIVND (reference sequence). This CDR3 is CASRGPGLARGRTQYF. CDR3 DNA: TGTGCCAGTAGAGGACCGGGACTAGCGAGGGGCCGGACGCAGTATTTT.

V is TRBV19 and J is TRBJ1-2, with no clear D. Trimming left V 3 bases short and J 2 bases short, with 13 bases between. Per germline, CDR1 LNHDA and CDR2 SQIVND (reference sequence). CDR3 length equals 15 residues. The CDR3 coding sequence is TGTGCCAGTAGTATGGCTGAGACATCCAACTATGGCTACACCTTC. This sequence encodes CASSMAETSNYGYTF.

V and J are TRBV5-1 and TRBJ2-5, with TRBD2 as a possible D gene (5 bases). This CDR3 spans 13 amino acids. Germline V CDR1 and CDR2: SGHRS, YFSETQ. Trimming took off 4 bases at V and 2 bases at J, with 9 bases between the two ends. CDR3 sequence reads: CASSPGVQETQYF. CDR3 in DNA: TGCGCCAGCAGCCCCGGGGTTCAAGAGACCCAGTACTTC.

The chain combines TRBV13 with TRBJ2-3, with D perhaps matching TRBD2 (5 bases). Germline values: CDR1 PRHDT, CDR2 FYEKMQ (reference sequence). The CDR3 extends over 15 amino acids. V gave up 1 base and J gave up 0 bases, with 8 bases separating them. The CDR3 sequence: CASSLDGGSTDTQYF. The CDR3 nucleotides read TGTGCCAGCAGCTTAGACGGCGGGAGCACAGATACGCAGTATTTT.

V gene TRBV7-8 combines with J gene TRBJ2-7, with D tentatively TRBD1 (6 bases). The CDR3 is made up of 12 amino acids. Looked up from germline, CDR1 is SGHVS and CDR2 is FQNEAQ. Trimming shortened V by 5 bases and J by 4 bases, and 9 bases separated the two germline ends. The CDR3 sequence is CASSHGTYEQYF. The CDR3 DNA follows: TGTGCCAGCAGCCACGGGACATACGAGCAGTACTTC.

V is TRBV7-9 and J is TRBJ1-4, with D tentatively TRBD1 (5 bases). This CDR3 comprises 12 residues. Trimming cost V 5 bases and J 8 bases, with 9 bases left between them. In germline, CDR1 is SEHNR, CDR2 FQNEAQ (reference sequence). The CDR3 DNA reads as TGTGCCAGCAGCCCCGACAGCGAAAAACTGTTTTTT. Protein sequence: CASSPDSEKLFF.

This chain uses TRBV6-1 with TRBJ1-2; D possibly corresponds to TRBD1 (5 bases). The ends were cut back, 7 bases at V and 4 bases at J, with 10 bases in the middle. Germline V gene sequence: CDR1 MNHNS, CDR2 SASEGT. The CDR3 is 12 amino acids. The CDR3 spells CASTDGTYGYTF. The CDR3 DNA is TGTGCCAGCACCGACGGGACCTATGGCTACACCTTC.

This chain links TRBV28 with TRBJ1-6, with D possibly being TRBD1 (6 bases). Trimming removed 10 bases at V and 0 bases at J, with 19 bases between. The CDR3 loop spans 17 amino acids. Germline loops: CDR1 MDHEN, CDR2 SYDVKM. This CDR3 reads CATLDSLASSYNSPLHF. Written as DNA, the CDR3 is TGTGCCACCCTGGACAGCCTAGCGAGCTCCTATAATTCACCCCTCCACTTT.

CDR3 sequence: CASSLRSSGNTIYF. In nucleotides, the CDR3 is TGTGCCAGCAGCCTCAGGAGCTCGGGAAACACCATATATTTT. The rearrangement uses TRBV5-6 and TRBJ1-3; D ambiguous. The germline CDR1 and CDR2 sequences are SGHDT and YYEEEE. This CDR3 comprises 14 residues. Trimming cost V 4 bases and J 4 bases, with 12 bases left between them.